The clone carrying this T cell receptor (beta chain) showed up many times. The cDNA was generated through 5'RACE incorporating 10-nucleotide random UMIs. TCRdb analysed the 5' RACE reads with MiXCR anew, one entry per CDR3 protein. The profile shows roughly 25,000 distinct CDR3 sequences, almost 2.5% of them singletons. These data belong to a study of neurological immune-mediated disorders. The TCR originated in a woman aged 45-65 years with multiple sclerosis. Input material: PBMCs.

CDR3 sequence reads: CASSWGTANTEAFF. CDR3 DNA: TGCGCCAGCAGCTGGGGGACAGCTAACACTGAAGCTTTCTTT. J is TRBJ1-1 and V is TRBV5-1; 7 bases align to TRBD1. The V segment lost 3 bases and the J segment 2 bases; nucleotides outside the gene matches: 4. In germline, CDR1 is SGHRS, CDR2 YFSETQ. This CDR3 is built from 14 residues.